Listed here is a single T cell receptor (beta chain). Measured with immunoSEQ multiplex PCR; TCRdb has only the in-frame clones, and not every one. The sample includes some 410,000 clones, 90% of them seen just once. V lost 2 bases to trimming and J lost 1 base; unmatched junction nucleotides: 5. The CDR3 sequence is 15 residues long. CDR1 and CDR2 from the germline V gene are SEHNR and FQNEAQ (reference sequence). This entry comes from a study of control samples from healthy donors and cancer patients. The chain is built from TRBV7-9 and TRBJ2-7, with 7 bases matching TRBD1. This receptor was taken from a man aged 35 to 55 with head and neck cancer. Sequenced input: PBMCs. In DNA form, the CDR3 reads TGTGCCAGCAGCTTACTGACAGGGTGGTCCTACGAGCAGTACTTC. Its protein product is CASSLLTGWSYEQYF.